This TCR beta chain comes out of a study of T cell responses to AZD1222 COVID-19 vaccine. Profiling relied on immunoSEQ multiplex PCR, and the TCRdb table lists in-frame clones only, not all of them. The profile shows 130,000 or so clones, 75% to 90% of them singletons. This specimen was peripheral blood, taken on day 0 of AZD1222 vaccination. The source is an adult in good health.

The CDR3 nucleotides read TGCGCCAGCACCTCACAGGGTCGCTCGGGTAATCAGCCCCAGCATTTT. Protein sequence: CASTSQGRSGNQPQHF. The gene calls are TRBV10-1 and TRBJ1-5; D might be TRBD1 (6 bases). The germline V gene encodes CDR1 WNHNN and CDR2 SYGVQD (reference sequence). Trimming removed 7 bases from V and 4 bases from J, with 20 bases in between. The CDR3 has 16 amino acids.